A selection of T cell receptor beta chains follows, all from one sample in a study of blood T cell repertoires in COVID-19. Data came from immunoSEQ multiplex PCR; TCRdb stores just in-frame clones and leaves some out. Of 250,000 to 400,000 clones in the sample, 85% to 90% were seen once. Sequencing used peripheral blood. These receptors came from a woman under 40 with COVID-19, enrolled during active disease. Both conserved end residues are part of each CDR3. Fields, in order: D gene, clone size, V gene, J gene, CDR3 protein, CDR3 DNA. The D gene is left open where the match is weak. Only some rows state a clone size, as once, few, many or a class for expanded clones.

>TRBD1|.|TRBV4-2|TRBJ1-2
CASSVPGQGFYGYTF
TGTGCCAGCAGCGTCCCGGGACAGGGTTTCTATGGCTACACCTTC
>.|.|TRBV19|TRBJ1-5
CASSIEQNSNQPQHF
TGTGCCAGTAGTATAGAACAGAATAGCAATCAGCCCCAGCATTTT
>TRBD2|.|TRBV28|TRBJ2-1
CASSFRTSGNEQFF
TGTGCCAGCAGTTTTCGGACTAGCGGCAATGAGCAGTTCTTC
>.|.|TRBV19|TRBJ2-7
CASSNGIASSYEQYF
TGTGCCAGTAGTAATGGTATCGCTAGCTCCTACGAGCAGTACTTC
>.|.|TRBV4-2|TRBJ1-1
CASSLQDSRYLMNTEAFF
TGTGCCAGCAGCCTACAGGACAGCAGATATCTAATGAACACTGAAGCTTTCTTT
>.|.|TRBV25-1|TRBJ2-1
CASRTAGRARHNEQFF
TGTGCCAGCAGGACAGCGGGCAGGGCGAGGCACAATGAGCAGTTCTTC
>.|.|TRBV12-3/TRBV12-4|TRBJ1-6
CASSLSGNSPLHF
TGTGCCAGCTCCTTATCGGGAAATTCACCCCTCCACTTT
>TRBD2|.|TRBV2|TRBJ2-5
CASSPRTSGSIVETQYF
TGTGCCAGCAGCCCTAGGACTAGCGGGAGTATAGTAGAGACCCAGTACTTC
>.|.|TRBV19|TRBJ1-1
CASSIPGMQAFF
TGTGCCAGTAGTATTCCGGGGATGCAAGCTTTCTTT
>.|.|TRBV7-9|TRBJ2-7
CASSSDRSSYEQYF
TGTGCCAGCAGCTCCGACAGAAGCTCCTACGAGCAGTACTTC
>TRBD1|.|TRBV2|TRBJ2-7
CATQGQGGYEQYF
TGTGCCACCCAGGGACAGGGTGGCTACGAGCAGTACTTC
>.|.|TRBV5-6|TRBJ2-7
CASSSEIAESYEQYF
TGTGCCAGCAGCTCAGAAATAGCGGAGTCCTACGAGCAGTACTTC
>.|once|TRBV27|TRBJ2-1
CASSFTISYNEQFF
TGTGCCAGCAGTTTCACTATCTCCTACAATGAGCAGTTCTTC
>.|.|TRBV27|TRBJ1-1
CARCGNTEAFF
TGTGCCAGATGCGGGAACACTGAAGCTTTCTTT
>.|.|TRBV27|TRBJ1-1
CASSFLGQQDTEAFF
TGTGCCAGCAGTTTCCTCGGACAGCAGGACACTGAAGCTTTCTTT
>.|.|TRBV6-6|TRBJ2-7
CASSYSAGYEQYF
TGTGCCAGCAGTTACTCCGCGGGCTACGAGCAGTACTTC
>.|.|TRBV4-1|TRBJ2-2
CASSQDWAGDTGELFF
TGCGCCAGCAGCCAAGATTGGGCTGGTGACACCGGGGAGCTGTTTTTT
>.|.|TRBV6-5|TRBJ1-1
CASRQGLAWTEAFF
TGTGCCAGCAGACAGGGCCTGGCATGGACTGAAGCTTTCTTT
>TRBD2|.|TRBV7-2|TRBJ2-7
CASSLGAGAREQYF
TGTGCCAGCAGCTTAGGTGCGGGAGCTCGGGAGCAGTACTTC
>.|.|TRBV3-1/TRBV3-2|TRBJ1-2
CASSRGWAGYGYTF
TGTGCCAGCAGCCGAGGGTGGGCTGGATATGGCTACACCTTC
>TRBD2|.|TRBV10-1|TRBJ2-1
CASSEGTRGYNEQFF
TGCGCCAGCAGTGAGGGGACTAGGGGCTACAATGAGCAGTTCTTC
>.|.|TRBV6-5|TRBJ2-6
CASSSSPGANVLTF
TGTGCCAGCAGTTCTTCCCCTGGGGCCAACGTCCTGACTTTC
>.|.|TRBV7-2|TRBJ2-7
CASSLIESYEQYF
TGTGCCAGCAGCTTAATAGAATCCTACGAGCAGTACTTC
>.|.|TRBV6-6|TRBJ1-6
CASNQLGVGRSPLHF
TGTGCCAGCAATCAACTAGGCGTCGGTCGGTCACCCCTCCACTTT
>.|once|TRBV6-5|TRBJ2-7
CASSFTTAIPNYEQYF
TGTGCCAGCAGTTTCACAACAGCAATCCCTAACTACGAGCAGTACTTC
>.|.|TRBV5-4|TRBJ1-1
CASSPQGPTEAFF
TGTGCCAGCAGCCCGCAGGGTCCGACTGAAGCTTTCTTT
>.|few|TRBV5-5|TRBJ2-2
CASSRPTGGELFF
TGTGCCAGCAGCCGTCCCACAGGGGGGGAGCTGTTTTTT
>.|once|TRBV7-2|TRBJ2-3
CASSWGGGAITDTQYF
TGTGCCAGCAGCTGGGGTGGAGGGGCTATCACAGATACGCAGTATTTT
>TRBD1|few|TRBV2|TRBJ2-5
CASSEGQGAGQETQYF
TGTGCCAGCAGTGAGGGACAGGGGGCAGGGCAAGAGACCCAGTACTTC
>TRBD2|.|TRBV2|TRBJ2-7
CASSEASGSFGEQYF
TGTGCCAGCAGTGAGGCTAGCGGGAGTTTCGGGGAGCAGTACTTC
>.|.|TRBV5-5|TRBJ1-1
CASSFDRNTEAFF
TGTGCCAGCAGCTTTGACAGGAACACTGAAGCTTTCTTT
>.|.|TRBV19|TRBJ1-1
CASSSAPGHAAFF
TGTGCCAGTAGTTCCGCTCCGGGACATGCAGCTTTCTTT
>TRBD1|.|TRBV10-1|TRBJ1-1
CASSESDRGTTFF
TGCGCCAGCAGTGAGTCGGACAGGGGAACGACTTTCTTT
>.|.|TRBV5-6|TRBJ1-2
CASSRRTGSPRGLNYGYTF
TGTGCCAGCAGCCGACGCACAGGTTCCCCTCGGGGACTCAACTATGGCTACACCTTC
>TRBD1|.|TRBV5-4|TRBJ1-1
CASSPRGQTTLNTEAFF
TGTGCCAGCAGCCCGAGGGGGCAGACTACCTTGAACACTGAAGCTTTCTTT
>.|.|TRBV6-2/TRBV6-3|TRBJ2-3
CASSYRLASGTSTDTQYF
TGTGCCAGCAGTTACCGTCTAGCATCCGGGACTAGCACAGATACGCAGTATTTT
>.|.|TRBV4-1|TRBJ1-1
CASSHPTDSRTEAFF
TGCGCCAGCAGCCACCCGACAGACAGCAGAACTGAAGCTTTCTTT
>.|.|TRBV29-1|TRBJ1-1
CSVESEGGTEAFF
TGCAGCGTTGAATCGGAGGGTGGGACTGAAGCTTTCTTT
>TRBD1|.|TRBV5-1|TRBJ1-1
CASSSPDRGHTEAFF
TGCGCCAGCAGCTCCCCGGACAGGGGGCACACTGAAGCTTTCTTT
>.|.|TRBV28|TRBJ1-5
CASSQGSQPQHF
TGTGCCAGCTCACAGGGAAGTCAGCCCCAGCATTTT